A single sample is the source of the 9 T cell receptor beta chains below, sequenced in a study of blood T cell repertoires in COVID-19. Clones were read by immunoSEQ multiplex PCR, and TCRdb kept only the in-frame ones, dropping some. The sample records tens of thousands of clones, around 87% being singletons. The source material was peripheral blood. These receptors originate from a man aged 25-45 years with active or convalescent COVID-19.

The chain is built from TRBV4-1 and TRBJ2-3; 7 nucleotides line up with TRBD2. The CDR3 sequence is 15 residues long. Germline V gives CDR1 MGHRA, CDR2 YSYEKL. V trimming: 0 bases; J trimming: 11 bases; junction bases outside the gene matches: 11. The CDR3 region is CASSQDPTWGGEQYF. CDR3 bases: TGCGCCAGCAGCCAAGACCCCACTTGGGGGGGGGAGCAGTATTTT.

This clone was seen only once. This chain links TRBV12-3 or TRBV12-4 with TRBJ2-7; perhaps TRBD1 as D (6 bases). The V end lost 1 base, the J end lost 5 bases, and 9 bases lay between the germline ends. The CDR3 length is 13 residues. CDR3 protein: CASSLEGVHEQYF. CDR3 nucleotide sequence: TGTGCCAGCAGTTTAGAGGGGGTCCACGAGCAGTACTTC.

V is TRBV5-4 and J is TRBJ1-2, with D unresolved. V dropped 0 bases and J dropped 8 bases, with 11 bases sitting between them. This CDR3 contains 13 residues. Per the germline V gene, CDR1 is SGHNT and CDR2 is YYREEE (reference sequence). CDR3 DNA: TGTGCCAGCAGCTTGGATGGGCGTGAGGGCTACACCTTC. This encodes CASSLDGREGYTF.

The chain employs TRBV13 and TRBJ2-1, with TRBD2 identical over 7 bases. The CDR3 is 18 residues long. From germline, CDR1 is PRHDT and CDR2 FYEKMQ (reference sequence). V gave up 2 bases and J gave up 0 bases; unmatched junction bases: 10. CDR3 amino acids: CASSLWSGEGGSYNEQFF. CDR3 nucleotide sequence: TGTGCCAGCAGCTTATGGTCCGGGGAGGGAGGCTCCTACAATGAGCAGTTCTTC.

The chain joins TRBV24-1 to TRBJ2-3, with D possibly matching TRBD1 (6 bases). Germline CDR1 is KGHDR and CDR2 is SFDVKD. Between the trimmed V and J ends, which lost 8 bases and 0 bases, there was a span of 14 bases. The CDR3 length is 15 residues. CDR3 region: CATTHRVSSTDTQYF. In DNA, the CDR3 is TGTGCCACCACGCACAGGGTTTCTAGCACAGATACGCAGTATTTT.

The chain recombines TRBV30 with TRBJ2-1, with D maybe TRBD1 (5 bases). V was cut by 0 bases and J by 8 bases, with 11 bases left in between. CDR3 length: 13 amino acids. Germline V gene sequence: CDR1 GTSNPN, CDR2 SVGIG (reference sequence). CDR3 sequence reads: CAWSVRQGDEQFF. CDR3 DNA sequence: TGTGCCTGGAGTGTACGGCAAGGGGATGAGCAGTTCTTC.

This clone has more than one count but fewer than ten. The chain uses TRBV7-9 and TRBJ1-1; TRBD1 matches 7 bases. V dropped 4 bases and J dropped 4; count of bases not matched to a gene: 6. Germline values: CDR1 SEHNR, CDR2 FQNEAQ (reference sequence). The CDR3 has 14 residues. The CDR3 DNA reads TGTGCCAGCAGCTCGACAGGGCGTGGCACTGAAGCTTTCTTT. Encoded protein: CASSSTGRGTEAFF.

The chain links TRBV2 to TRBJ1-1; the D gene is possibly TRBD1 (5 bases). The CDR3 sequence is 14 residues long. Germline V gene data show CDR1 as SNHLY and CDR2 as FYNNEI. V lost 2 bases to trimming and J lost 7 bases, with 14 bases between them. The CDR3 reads CASSEQGMLNEAFF. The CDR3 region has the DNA TGTGCCAGCAGTGAACAGGGAATGCTTAATGAAGCTTTCTTT.

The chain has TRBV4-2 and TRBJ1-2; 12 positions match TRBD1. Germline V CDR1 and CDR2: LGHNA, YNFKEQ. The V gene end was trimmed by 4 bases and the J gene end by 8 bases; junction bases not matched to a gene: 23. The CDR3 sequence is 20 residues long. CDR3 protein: CASSRTPSNSPGQGAKGYTF. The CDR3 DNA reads TGTGCCAGCAGCCGAACCCCAAGCAATTCTCCGGGACAGGGGGCGAAGGGCTACACCTTC.